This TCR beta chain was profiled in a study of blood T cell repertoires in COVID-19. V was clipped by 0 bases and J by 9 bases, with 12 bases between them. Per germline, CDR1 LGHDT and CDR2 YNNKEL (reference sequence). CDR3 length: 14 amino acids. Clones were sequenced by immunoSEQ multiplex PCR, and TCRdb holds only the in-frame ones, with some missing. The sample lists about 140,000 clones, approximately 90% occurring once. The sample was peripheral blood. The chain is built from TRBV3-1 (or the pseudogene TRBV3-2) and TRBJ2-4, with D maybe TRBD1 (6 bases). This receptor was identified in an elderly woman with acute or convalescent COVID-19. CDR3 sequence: CASSQEKGVGIQYF. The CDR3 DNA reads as TGTGCCAGCAGCCAAGAGAAGGGGGTGGGCATTCAGTACTTC.